The T cell receptor beta chain described here comes from a study of shared clonotypes between healthy human individuals. Healthy HIV-negative adults without recent acute infections or vaccinations served as donors. Splitting of each subset's genomic DNA was done evenly across several immunoSEQ plates. Sequencing used immunoSEQ multiplex PCR; TCRdb keeps in-frame clones, though not all of them. The table lists approximately 2.3 million clones, over 90% of them singletons. Comment on this clone: Antigen specificity is unknown.

General study findings and limits: Naive subsets typically showed greater estimated richness than memory subsets. Non-shared clonotypes had lower generation probabilities than clonotypes shared by all four sorted-subset donors.

V was clipped by 2 bases and J by 9 bases, with 11 bases between them. This CDR3 is built from 13 residues. CDR1 is SGHTA, CDR2 FQGTGA, per germline. Sequences were obtained from naive CD4+ T cells from PBMCs. Subset indicated: CD45RA+ positively selected. The chain employs TRBV7-3 and TRBJ2-1; tentative D call: TRBD2 (6 bases). This TCR came from a man aged 18 to 29 in good health. Some clones in this sample may be carry-over from other donors' samples. For the CDR3, the DNA is TGTGCCAGCAGCTTAGGGGCTAGCGTTGAGCAGTTCTTC. Its translation: CASSLGASVEQFF. The full variable domain, completed using reference TRBV7-3 and TRBJ2-1, is GAGVSQTPSNKVTEKGKYVELRCDPISGHTALYWYRQSLGQGPEFLIYFQGTGAADDSGLPNDRFFAVRPEGSVSTLKIQRTERGDSAVYLCASSLGASVEQFFGPGTRLTVL.